What follows are 4 T cell receptor beta chains derived from one specimen sequenced in a study of cytomegalovirus exposure and HLA in healthy donors. The protocol was immunoSEQ multiplex PCR, while the TCRdb copy is restricted to in-frame clones and leaves out a portion. This table holds under 75,000 clones, roughly 80% found once. Source material: PBMCs. Receptors originate from a man under 40 in good health and CMV-seronegative.

The rearrangement links TRBV6-6 to TRBJ1-1; 12 nucleotides agree with TRBD1. Germline V gene data show CDR1 as MNHNY and CDR2 as SVGAGI (reference sequence). This CDR3 region has 15 residues. Unmatched junction bases numbered 1, after V lost 4 bases and J lost 1 base. The chain's CDR3 is CASSSGQGANTEAFF. Here the CDR3 DNA reads TGTGCCAGCAGTTCGGGACAGGGGGCGAACACTGAAGCTTTCTTT.

V is TRBV2 and J is TRBJ1-3; TRBD1 agrees at 8 bases. This CDR3 contains 14 residues. Losses at the gene ends were 3 bases for V and 4 bases for J; bases not matched to a gene: 2. CDR1 is SNHLY, CDR2 FYNNEI, per germline. In nucleotides, the CDR3 is TGTGCCAGCAGTGACCAGGGGGCGGGAAACACCATATATTTT. Encoded protein: CASSDQGAGNTIYF.

V usage is TRBV5-1 and J usage is TRBJ2-3, with TRBD1 identical over 7 bases. This CDR3 is 14 amino acids long. Germline V gives CDR1 SGHRS, CDR2 YFSETQ. After removal of 4 bases from V and 6 bases from J, the junction contained 8 bases not matched to a gene. Written as DNA, the CDR3 is TGCGCCAGCAGCATGGGACAGACCGATGATACGCAGTATTTT. Protein: CASSMGQTDDTQYF.

The rearrangement joins TRBV5-1 to TRBJ2-1; 10 bases fit TRBD2. CDR1 and CDR2 from the germline V gene are SGHRS and YFSETQ. CDR3 length equals 16 residues. The trim removed 1 base at V and 6 bases at J, leaving 7 bases unmatched. The CDR3 coding sequence is TGCGCCAGCAGCTTGAGTAGCGGGAGGATCGGCAATGAGCAGTTCTTC. Protein: CASSLSSGRIGNEQFF.